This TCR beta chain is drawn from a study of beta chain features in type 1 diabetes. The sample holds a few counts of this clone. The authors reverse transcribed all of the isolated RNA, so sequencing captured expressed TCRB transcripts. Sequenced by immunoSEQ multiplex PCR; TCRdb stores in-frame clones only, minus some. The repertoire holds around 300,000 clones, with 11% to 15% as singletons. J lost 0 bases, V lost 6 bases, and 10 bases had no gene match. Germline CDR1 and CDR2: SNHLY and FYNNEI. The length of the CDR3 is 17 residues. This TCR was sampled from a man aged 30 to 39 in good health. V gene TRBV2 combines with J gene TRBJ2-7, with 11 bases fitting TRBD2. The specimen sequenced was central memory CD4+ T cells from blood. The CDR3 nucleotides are TGTGCCAGCAGCCGAACCACTAGCGGGGGTCTCTCCTACGAGCAGTACTTC. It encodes CASSRTTSGGLSYEQYF.